Below, 10 T cell receptor beta chains from the same sample are listed, as sequenced in a study of blood T cells in healthy people across ages. The second PCR ran about 6 to 12 cycles with a sample-barcoded 5' primer and J-beta primers. TCRdb analysed the 5' RACE reads with MiXCR anew, one entry per CDR3 protein. The data hold 780,000 or so distinct CDR3 sequences, with approximately 25% observed a single time. The same sample was also used in a study of T cells of mothers and their children.

Sequencing was done on a sample of blood. The receptor source for this set is a boy younger than 18 in good health.

This clonotype was found a few times. V is TRBV5-1 and J is TRBJ1-1; D is perhaps TRBD1 (6 bases). CDR1 is SGHRS, CDR2 YFSETQ, per germline. V was pared by 7 bases and J by 1 base, with 11 bases between. The CDR3 length is 13 residues. CDR3 in amino acids: CASARGQNTEAFF. The DNA for the CDR3 is TGCGCCAGCGCACGGGGGCAGAACACTGAAGCTTTCTTT.

The chain is built from TRBV6-5 and TRBJ2-7; 7 bases map to TRBD1. The length of the CDR3 is 12 residues. V shed 0 bases and J 9 bases; nucleotides not matched to a gene: 2. Germline CDR1 MNHEY, CDR2 SVGAGI. The chain's CDR3 is CASSYSWTGQYF. CDR3 coding DNA: TGTGCCAGCAGTTACTCGTGGACAGGGCAGTACTTC.

In this sample, this clonotype turned up a few times. The chain has TRBV5-1 and TRBJ2-4, with 8 bases matching TRBD1. CDR1 and CDR2 (germline): SGHRS, YFSETQ. Trimming at V came to 1 base and at J to 8 bases, leaving 8 bases not matched to a gene. The CDR3 extends over 15 amino acids. CDR3 loop: CASSLTPGGGDIQYF. As DNA, the CDR3 is TGCGCCAGCAGCTTGACTCCAGGGGGCGGAGACATTCAGTACTTC.

In this sample, this clonotype turned up a few times. The CDR3 nucleotides are TGTGCCAGCAGATTTGGAACAGATACGCAGTATTTT. Residues: CASRFGTDTQYF. The chain has TRBV12-3 or TRBV12-4 and TRBJ2-3; D unclear. This CDR3 is 12 amino acids long. The V end was cut by 6 bases, the J end by 3 bases, with 7 bases between.

The chain uses TRBV5-1 and TRBJ2-7; TRBD1 matches at 8 bases. Per germline, CDR1 SGHRS and CDR2 YFSETQ. The CDR3 sequence is 14 residues long. Unmatched junction bases numbered 9, after V lost 4 bases and J lost 6 bases. For the CDR3, the DNA is TGCGCCAGCAGCCGCTGGGACAGGCAGGGCGAGCAGTACTTC. Amino acid sequence: CASSRWDRQGEQYF.

This clonotype was detected only a few times. The CDR3 bases are TGCAGTGCTAGGTCCAACAGGGGGCCCGCGTCTGAAGCTTTCTTT. Its translation is CSARSNRGPASEAFF. This chain links TRBV20-1 with TRBJ1-1; 9 nucleotides align to TRBD1. Unmatched junction bases numbered 11, after V lost 3 bases and J lost 6 bases. The CDR3 has 15 amino acids. Looked up from germline, CDR1 is DFQATT and CDR2 is SNEGSKA (reference sequence).

This sequence joins TRBV28 and TRBJ2-5; unclear D gene. The J call may be mistaken, given a closer DNA end match to TRBJ2-7. The CDR3 is 15 residues long. The germline CDR1 and CDR2 sequences are MDHEN and SYDVKM. CDR3 sequence: CASKLREGMSYEQYF. The DNA for the CDR3 is TGTGCCAGCAAACTGAGAGAAGGGATGTCCTACGAGCAGTACTTC.

This clonotype has a handful of counts. This chain connects TRBV5-4 to TRBJ1-6; TRBD1 matches 8 bases. This CDR3 comprises 16 residues. Germline V CDR1 and CDR2: SGHNT, YYREEE (reference sequence). The trim removed 4 bases at V and 7 bases at J, leaving 10 bases unmatched. This CDR3 reads CASSQRTGTTNSPLHF. DNA for the CDR3: TGTGCCAGCAGCCAACGGACAGGGACCACGAATTCACCCCTCCACTTT.

This clonotype was seen more than once but under ten times. The V gene is TRBV7-3, the J gene TRBJ2-5, with TRBD1 matching over 9 bases. The DNA end is a closer match to TRBJ2-7, so the J assignment may be wrong. The CDR3 covers 15 residues. Germline CDR1 reads SGHTA; CDR2 reads FQGTGA. CDR3 in DNA: TGTGCCAGCAGCGGGGGGACAGGGTCCTCCTACGAGCAGTACTTC. This sequence encodes CASSGGTGSSYEQYF.

This clonotype was seen only a few times. The rearrangement uses TRBV6-5 and TRBJ1-4; D perhaps matches TRBD1 (5 bases). Germline V gene lookup returns CDR1 MNHEY and CDR2 SVGAGI. CDR3 length equals 14 residues. Trimming shortened V by 2 bases and J by 7 bases, and 11 bases separated the two germline ends. The CDR3, as DNA: TGTGCCAGCAGTTACGCTCAGGGCGGTGAAAAACTGTTTTTT. It is translated as CASSYAQGGEKLFF.